These T cell receptor beta chains were read from a single sample in a study of T-cell memory formation after mild COVID-19. TCRdb redid the calling of the 5' RACE reads with MiXCR, one entry per CDR3 protein. The sample has almost 250,000 distinct CDR3 sequences, 15% seen once. Sequences were obtained from PBMCs or a T cell subset sorted from them (not recorded which). All receptors come from an adult woman who had mild COVID-19 (a few samples of this study predate the infection). Cell type and time point are not known. Each CDR3 is given with its conserved first and last residue. D genes are given only for firm matches. Clone size is not always given. Where it is, it says once, few, many or a class for expanded clones.

TRBV12-3/TRBV12-4	few	TRBJ2-3	TRBD2	CASNAGGPRFLDTQYF	TGTGCCAGTAATGCGGGGGGGCCGAGGTTCTTAGATACGCAGTATTTT
TRBV24-1	few	TRBJ2-5	NA	CATSEADPSTTGTQYF	TGTGCCACCAGTGAGGCAGACCCCTCCACTACGGGGACCCAGTACTTC
TRBV5-1	NA	TRBJ2-1	TRBD2	CASSLGYTSGMYNEQFF	TGCGCCAGCAGCTTGGGCTATACTAGCGGGATGTACAATGAGCAGTTCTTC
TRBV12-3/TRBV12-4	many	TRBJ1-1	TRBD1	CASSSGQGYTEAFF	TGTGCCAGCAGCTCCGGACAGGGCTACACTGAAGCTTTCTTT
TRBV5-1	NA	TRBJ2-2	TRBD1	CASSPWSQGVGTGELFF	TGCGCCAGCAGCCCTTGGTCCCAGGGGGTTGGGACCGGGGAGCTGTTTTTT
TRBV5-1	NA	TRBJ1-6	NA	CASSKREPGSPLHF	TGCGCCAGCAGTAAGCGCGAGCCGGGATCACCCCTCCACTTT
TRBV20-1	NA	TRBJ1-1	NA	CSARKFTEAFF	TGCAGTGCTAGAAAATTCACTGAAGCTTTCTTT
TRBV4-1	NA	TRBJ2-1	NA	CASSDYNEQFF	TGCGCCAGCAGTGATTACAATGAGCAGTTCTTC
TRBV12-3/TRBV12-4	NA	TRBJ2-7	NA	CASSFGSPYEQYF	TGTGCCAGCAGTTTTGGCAGCCCCTACGAGCAGTACTTC
TRBV6-2/TRBV6-3	NA	TRBJ2-3	TRBD2	CASSFTSGSFTDTQYF	TGTGCCAGCAGTTTTACTAGCGGGAGTTTCACAGATACGCAGTATTTT
TRBV7-9	few	TRBJ2-7	TRBD1	CASSLAGTVSYEQYF	TGTGCCAGCAGCTTAGCCGGGACAGTCTCCTACGAGCAGTACTTC
TRBV10-3	few	TRBJ2-1	TRBD2	CAIRTILAGGEQFF	TGTGCCATCAGGACGATACTAGCGGGGGGAGAGCAGTTCTTC
TRBV5-1	NA	TRBJ2-2	TRBD2	CASSRKTSGDTGELFF	TGCGCCAGCAGCCGAAAGACTAGCGGGGACACCGGGGAGCTGTTTTTT
TRBV20-1	many	TRBJ2-3	NA	CSAARGGTDTQYF	TGCAGTGCGGCCAGGGGGGGTACAGATACGCAGTATTTT
TRBV29-1	few	TRBJ2-3	TRBD1	CSGGDSVMGTQYF	TGCAGCGGAGGGGACAGCGTAATGGGTACGCAGTATTTT
TRBV18	NA	TRBJ1-3	NA	CASSPPNGLPGNTIYF	TGTGCCAGCTCACCACCGAATGGGCTTCCTGGAAACACCATATATTTT
TRBV7-2	few	TRBJ1-2	TRBD1	CASSQTSGQGHGYTF	TGTGCCAGCAGCCAGACGTCAGGACAGGGCCATGGCTACACCTTC
TRBV30	NA	TRBJ2-7	NA	CAWSAIGSTYEQYF	TGTGCCTGGAGTGCAATCGGCAGCACCTACGAGCAGTACTTC
TRBV20-1	NA	TRBJ1-2	NA	CSAPGTGANYGYTF	TGCAGTGCTCCCGGGACCGGAGCTAACTATGGCTACACCTTC
TRBV29-1	NA	TRBJ2-5	NA	CSVEVASQETQYF	TGCAGCGTTGAAGTGGCTAGTCAAGAGACCCAGTACTTC
TRBV2	NA	TRBJ2-5	TRBD1	CASSGDRGQETQYF	TGTGCCAGCAGTGGGGACAGGGGGCAAGAGACCCAGTACTTC
TRBV5-1	few	TRBJ1-2	NA	CASSSGLPNYGYTF	TGCGCCAGCAGCTCAGGTTTGCCCAACTATGGCTACACCTTC
TRBV15	NA	TRBJ2-5	TRBD1	CATSRRTTGGLETQYF	TGTGCCACCAGCAGACGGACGACAGGGGGCTTAGAGACCCAGTACTTC
TRBV19	many	TRBJ2-3	NA	CATRQSGDTQYF	TGTGCCACCCGACAGTCAGGAGATACGCAGTATTTT
TRBV11-2	few	TRBJ1-4	NA	CASSFQEKGGRSNEKLFF	TGTGCCAGCAGCTTCCAGGAGAAGGGGGGCCGCTCTAATGAAAAACTGTTTTTT
TRBV29-1	NA	TRBJ1-1	NA	CSVPRGDVAFF	TGCAGCGTTCCCAGAGGGGATGTGGCTTTCTTT
TRBV5-1	few	TRBJ2-3	NA	CASRGEGTDTQYF	TGCGCCAGCAGGGGAGAGGGCACAGATACGCAGTATTTT
TRBV7-2	NA	TRBJ2-1	NA	CASSLVVGVNEQFF	TGTGCCAGCAGCTTAGTCGTGGGGGTTAATGAGCAGTTCTTC
TRBV10-2	few	TRBJ1-6	TRBD1	CASSEQGKNPLHF	TGCGCCAGCAGTGAACAGGGGAAGAATCCCCTCCACTTT
TRBV6-5	NA	TRBJ1-5	NA	CASSVGGQGYQPQHF	TGTGCCAGCAGTGTAGGGGGGCAGGGCTATCAGCCCCAGCATTTT
TRBV4-3	few	TRBJ1-1	NA	CASSQDFDVAEAFF	TGCGCCAGCAGCCAAGATTTTGACGTCGCTGAAGCTTTCTTT
TRBV2	NA	TRBJ2-7	NA	CASQLAADEQYF	TGTGCCAGCCAGCTGGCGGCAGACGAGCAGTACTTC
TRBV7-2	NA	TRBJ2-5	NA	CASRRPGLQETQYF	TGTGCCAGCAGACGCCCCGGCCTGCAAGAGACCCAGTACTTC
TRBV20-1	NA	TRBJ1-6	TRBD1	CSAPGTGASYNSPLHF	TGCAGTGCCCCCGGGACAGGGGCTTCCTATAATTCACCCCTCCACTTT
TRBV12-3/TRBV12-4	many	TRBJ1-5	NA	CASSSGYSNQPQHF	TGTGCCAGCAGTTCAGGGTATAGCAATCAGCCCCAGCATTTT
TRBV7-9	NA	TRBJ2-2	TRBD1	CASRLRETGGHGELFF	TGTGCCAGCAGGCTCCGAGAGACAGGGGGTCACGGGGAGCTGTTTTTT
TRBV7-8	NA	TRBJ1-1	NA	CASTINTGEAFF	TGTGCCAGCACCATAAATACAGGTGAAGCTTTCTTT
TRBV2	few	TRBJ1-2	TRBD1	CAIQTGGATGANYGYTF	TGTGCCATACAAACAGGGGGCGCGACTGGGGCCAACTATGGCTACACCTTC
TRBV5-1	many	TRBJ2-1	NA	CASSLSEGLEQFF	TGCGCCAGCAGCTTGTCCGAGGGGCTTGAGCAGTTCTTC
TRBV30	NA	TRBJ1-4	NA	CAWSDGLNEKLFF	TGTGCCTGGAGTGACGGGTTAAATGAAAAACTGTTTTTT
TRBV7-2	NA	TRBJ2-7	TRBD1	CASSLGGTGTTYEQYF	TGTGCCAGCAGCTTAGGGGGGACAGGGACGACCTACGAGCAGTACTTC
TRBV7-9	NA	TRBJ1-1	NA	CASSLEGAAFF	TGTGCCAGCAGCTTAGAAGGGGCGGCTTTCTTT
TRBV5-1	NA	TRBJ1-2	NA	CASRPGGGANYGYTF	TGCGCCAGCAGACCTGGGGGGGGCGCCAACTATGGCTACACCTTC
TRBV24-1	few	TRBJ2-1	NA	CATSDLQAGSSYNEQFF	TGTGCCACCAGTGATTTGCAGGCGGGATCATCCTACAATGAGCAGTTCTTC
TRBV9	many	TRBJ2-5	NA	CASSVGTMYQETQYF	TGTGCCAGCAGCGTAGGGACCATGTACCAAGAGACCCAGTACTTC
TRBV12-3/TRBV12-4	many	TRBJ2-5	TRBD1	CASSLFRDSHEETQYF	TGTGCCAGCAGTTTATTCCGGGACAGCCATGAAGAGACCCAGTACTTC
TRBV5-1	NA	TRBJ2-5	NA	CASRDWIQETQYF	TGCGCCAGCAGAGATTGGATCCAAGAGACCCAGTACTTC
TRBV7-9	NA	TRBJ2-3	NA	CASSLASSGTDTQYF	TGTGCCAGCAGCTTAGCAAGCTCGGGCACAGATACGCAGTATTTT
TRBV5-6	NA	TRBJ1-2	NA	CASSFGTNYGYTF	TGTGCCAGCAGCTTCGGGACTAACTATGGCTACACCTTC
TRBV20-1	few	TRBJ2-1	NA	CSARPPASRNEQFF	TGCAGTGCTAGACCTCCCGCATCCCGCAATGAGCAGTTCTTC
TRBV18	few	TRBJ2-3	TRBD1	CASSPLGQGSDTQYF	TGTGCCAGCTCCCCATTGGGACAGGGGTCCGATACGCAGTATTTT
TRBV6-6	NA	TRBJ1-1	NA	CASSYTRGLNTEAFF	TGTGCCAGCAGTTATACCCGGGGACTGAACACTGAAGCTTTCTTT
TRBV7-9	NA	TRBJ1-1	NA	CASSPDWKTEAFF	TGTGCCAGCAGCCCCGACTGGAAAACTGAAGCTTTCTTT